These 11 T cell receptor beta chains came from one sample sequenced in a study of T cells in Graves' hyperthyroidism and ophthalmopathy. There were TCR beta CDR3 regions amplified from RNA transcripts. An initial round of RT-PCR targeting the TCR CDR3 relied on the HTBI primer set. TCRdb analysed the multiplex PCR reads with MiXCR anew, one entry per CDR3 protein. The sample has approximately 590,000 distinct CDR3 sequences, about a sixth seen once. Input material: blood. The receptors here all came from a woman in her 30s with Graves' hyperthyroidism.

This clonotype was counted ten times or more. The chain uses TRBV7-2 and TRBJ2-1, with TRBD2 identical over 14 bases. With 1 base clipped from V and 1 base from J, the junction kept 6 bases outside the gene matches. The germline CDR1 and CDR2 sequences are SGHTA and FQGNSA. This CDR3 is 19 amino acids long. The CDR3 DNA is TGTGCCAGCAGCTTAGGACTAGCGGGAGGGGTTTTTTCCTACAATGAGCAGTTCTTC. Translated: CASSLGLAGGVFSYNEQFF.

There are many counts of this clonotype. This chain joins TRBV20-1 and TRBJ2-1, with 12 bases that match TRBD2. V lost 1 base to trimming and J lost 6 bases; unmatched junction nucleotides: 16. Germline lookup yields CDR1 DFQATT and CDR2 SNEGSKA (reference sequence). The CDR3 is 19 amino acids. The CDR3 reads CSARVGLIQSSGRANEQFF. As DNA, the CDR3 is TGCAGTGCTAGAGTCGGTCTCATACAGTCTAGCGGGAGGGCCAATGAGCAGTTCTTC.

The chain joins TRBV5-6 to TRBJ2-3, with D uncertain. The length of the CDR3 is 14 residues. Trimming pared 2 bases from V and 6 bases from J, leaving 13 bases between. Germline V gives CDR1 SGHDT, CDR2 YYEEEE. CDR3 bases: TGTGCCAGCAGCTTCTGGCGGAGCCCTGATACGCAGTATTTT. It codes for CASSFWRSPDTQYF.

This clonotype appeared many times. The rearrangement uses TRBV7-9 and TRBJ1-2; D gene unclear. The CDR3 sequence is 12 residues long. Trimming took 8 bases from V and 0 from J, leaving 7 bases between them. CDR1 and CDR2 (germline): SEHNR, FQNEAQ (reference sequence). CDR3 protein: CASADPNYGYTF. CDR3 bases: TGTGCCAGCGCCGACCCTAACTATGGCTACACCTTC.

The chain carries TRBV20-1 and TRBJ2-5; 13 positions match TRBD2. The CDR3 runs to 16 residues. Germline lookup yields CDR1 DFQATT and CDR2 SNEGSKA (reference sequence). V lost 0 bases and J lost 4; bases outside the gene matches: 5. The DNA for the CDR3 is TGCAGTGCTAGAGATCGACTAGCGGGAGGAGGAGAGACCCAGTACTTC. This sequence encodes CSARDRLAGGGETQYF.

This clonotype was recorded a few times. V gene TRBV20-1 combines with J gene TRBJ1-4; possible D gene TRBD1, 6 bases. Germline V gives CDR1 DFQATT, CDR2 SNEGSKA (reference sequence). V shed 6 bases and J shed 8 bases, with 19 bases lying between them. CDR3 length: 14 residues. CDR3: CSAPWGGGREKLFF. The CDR3 nucleotides are TGCAGTGCCCCCTGGGGCGGGGGGCGAGAAAAACTGTTTTTT.

In its sample, this clonotype was seen many times. V is TRBV7-3 and J is TRBJ2-1; D may be TRBD2 (6 bases). V was shortened by 2 bases and J by 9 bases, with 11 bases between the two germline ends. The germline CDR1 and CDR2 sequences are SGHTA and FQGTGA. The CDR3 consists of 13 residues. DNA of the CDR3: TGTGCCAGCAGCTTAGCCCTGGGAGGTGAGCAGTTCTTC. It encodes CASSLALGGEQFF.

There are many counts of this clonotype. The chain carries TRBV15 and TRBJ2-3; 7 nucleotides align to TRBD2. V shed 1 base, J shed 2 bases, and the junction held 6 bases outside the gene matches. The germline V gene encodes CDR1 LNHNV and CDR2 YYDKDF (reference sequence). The length of the CDR3 is 16 residues. CDR3 loop: CATSRASGDLTDTQYF. CDR3 in DNA: TGTGCCACCAGCAGAGCAAGCGGGGACCTCACAGATACGCAGTATTTT. Combining the CDR3 with reference TRBV15 and TRBJ2-3 gives the whole variable domain DAMVIQNPRYQVTQFGKPVTLSCSQTLNHNVMYWYQQKSSQAPKLLFHYYDKDFNNEADTPDNFQSRRPNTSFCFLDIRSPGLGDTAMYLCATSRASGDLTDTQYFGPGTRLTVL.

This clonotype was detected many times. This chain uses TRBV7-8 with TRBJ1-1; a weak D match, TRBD1 (6 bases). The CDR3 sequence is 15 residues long. Germline V gene lookup returns CDR1 SGHVS and CDR2 FQNEAQ. Trimming shortened V by 2 bases and J by 6 bases, and 16 bases separated the two germline ends. The CDR3 sequence: CASSLFGGALAEAFF. CDR3 nucleotides: TGTGCCAGCAGCTTATTCGGGGGGGCGCTGGCTGAAGCTTTCTTT.

The J gene is TRBJ2-6, the V gene TRBV5-1; D perhaps matches TRBD2 (6 bases). Trimming took off 7 bases at V and 0 bases at J, with 11 bases between the two ends. The CDR3 loop spans 15 amino acids. Germline values: CDR1 SGHRS, CDR2 YFSETQ. CDR3 amino acids: CASGDGSSGANVLTF. The CDR3 coding sequence is TGCGCCAGCGGTGACGGGAGCTCTGGGGCCAACGTCCTGACTTTC.

The genes are TRBV7-2 and TRBJ1-1, with 7 positions matching TRBD1. The CDR3 sequence is 15 residues long. J lost 1 base, V lost 4 bases, and 6 bases had no gene match. Per germline, CDR1 SGHTA and CDR2 FQGNSA. The CDR3, as DNA: TGTGCCAGCAGCTGGGGTGGACAGGCGAACACTGAAGCTTTCTTT. Protein: CASSWGGQANTEAFF.